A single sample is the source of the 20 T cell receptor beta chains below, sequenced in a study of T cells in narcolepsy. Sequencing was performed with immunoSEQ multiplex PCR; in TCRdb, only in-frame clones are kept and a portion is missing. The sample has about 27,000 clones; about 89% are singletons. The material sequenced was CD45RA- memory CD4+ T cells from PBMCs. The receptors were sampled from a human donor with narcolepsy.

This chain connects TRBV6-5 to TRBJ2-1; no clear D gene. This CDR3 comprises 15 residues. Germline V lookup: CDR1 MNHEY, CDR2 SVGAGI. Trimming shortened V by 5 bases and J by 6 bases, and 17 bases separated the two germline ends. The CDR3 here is CASSGADGYFNEQFF. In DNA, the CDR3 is TGTGCCAGCAGTGGCGCCGATGGGTACTTCAATGAGCAGTTCTTC.

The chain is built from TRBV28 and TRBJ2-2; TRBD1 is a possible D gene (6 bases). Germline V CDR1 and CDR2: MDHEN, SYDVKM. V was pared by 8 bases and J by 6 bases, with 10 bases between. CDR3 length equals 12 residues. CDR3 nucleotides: TGTGCCAGCGGAAGGGGGTCCGGGGAGCTGTTTTTT. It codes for CASGRGSGELFF.

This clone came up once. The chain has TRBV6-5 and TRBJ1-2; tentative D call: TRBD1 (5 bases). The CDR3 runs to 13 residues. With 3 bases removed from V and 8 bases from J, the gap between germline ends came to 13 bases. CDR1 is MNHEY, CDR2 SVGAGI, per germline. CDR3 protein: CASSYYGTAGYTF. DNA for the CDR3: TGTGCCAGCAGTTATTACGGGACTGCGGGCTACACCTTC.

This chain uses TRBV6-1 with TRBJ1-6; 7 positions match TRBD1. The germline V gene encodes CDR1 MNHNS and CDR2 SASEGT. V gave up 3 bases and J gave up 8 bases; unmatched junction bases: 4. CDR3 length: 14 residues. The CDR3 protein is CASSEIQGYSPLHF. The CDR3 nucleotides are TGTGCCAGCAGTGAGATACAGGGGTATTCACCCCTCCACTTT.

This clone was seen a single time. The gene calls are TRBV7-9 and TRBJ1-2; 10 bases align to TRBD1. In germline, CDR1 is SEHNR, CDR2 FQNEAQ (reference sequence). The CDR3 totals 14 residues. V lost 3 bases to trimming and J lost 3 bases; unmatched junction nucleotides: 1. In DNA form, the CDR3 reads TGTGCCAGCAGCTTCGGACAGGGGGACTATGGCTACACCTTC. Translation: CASSFGQGDYGYTF.

The CDR3 DNA reads as TGTGCCAGCTCACCCATTAGAGACAGGGGAGGGACTGAAGCTTTCTTT. The encoded protein is CASSPIRDRGGTEAFF. The rearrangement links TRBV18 to TRBJ1-1, with 8 bases fitting TRBD1. The V gene's germline CDR1 is KGHSH and CDR2 LQKENI. The CDR3 runs to 16 residues. V was clipped by 3 bases and J by 5 bases; unmatched bases: 11. Complete variable domain (other parts from reference TRBV18 and TRBJ1-1): NAGVMQNPRHLVRRRGQEARLRCSPMKGHSHVYWYRQLPEEGLKFMVYLQKENIIDESGMPKERFSAEFPKEGPSILRIQQVVRGDSAAYFCASSPIRDRGGTEAFFGQGTRLTVV.

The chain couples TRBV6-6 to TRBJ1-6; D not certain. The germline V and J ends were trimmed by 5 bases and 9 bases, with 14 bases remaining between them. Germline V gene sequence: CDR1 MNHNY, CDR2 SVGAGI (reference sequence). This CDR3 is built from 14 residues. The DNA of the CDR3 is TGTGCCAGCAGTCCCGTCTCAATGGGTTCACCCCTCCACTTT. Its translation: CASSPVSMGSPLHF.

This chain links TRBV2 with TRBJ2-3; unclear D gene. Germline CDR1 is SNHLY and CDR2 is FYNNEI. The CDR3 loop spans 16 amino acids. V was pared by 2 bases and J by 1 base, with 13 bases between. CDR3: CASSEFSTAGTDTQYF. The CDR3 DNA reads TGTGCCAGCAGTGAATTTTCTACCGCGGGCACAGATACGCAGTATTTT.

The CDR3 is CAISRTSGGGTYNEQFF. The CDR3 nucleotides are TGTGCCATCAGCCGGACTAGCGGGGGGGGTACCTACAATGAGCAGTTCTTC. V gene TRBV10-3 combines with J gene TRBJ2-1; 15 nucleotides match TRBD2. In germline, CDR1 is ENHRY, CDR2 SYGVKD. This CDR3 region has 17 residues. V gave up 6 bases and J gave up 2 bases; unmatched junction bases: 5.

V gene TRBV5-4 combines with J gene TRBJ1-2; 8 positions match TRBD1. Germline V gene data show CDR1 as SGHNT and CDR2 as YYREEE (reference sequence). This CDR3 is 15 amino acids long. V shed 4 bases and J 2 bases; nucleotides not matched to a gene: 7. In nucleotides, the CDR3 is TGTGCCAGCAGCCAGGGCTCAGGGGGCAACTATGGCTACACCTTC. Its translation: CASSQGSGGNYGYTF.

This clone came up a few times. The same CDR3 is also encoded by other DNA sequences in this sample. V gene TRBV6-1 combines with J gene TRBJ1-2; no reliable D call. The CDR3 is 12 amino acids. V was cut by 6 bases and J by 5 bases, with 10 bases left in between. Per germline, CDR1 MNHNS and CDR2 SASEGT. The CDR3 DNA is TGTGCCAGCAGGCCGACGGGGTATGGCTACACCTTC. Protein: CASRPTGYGYTF.

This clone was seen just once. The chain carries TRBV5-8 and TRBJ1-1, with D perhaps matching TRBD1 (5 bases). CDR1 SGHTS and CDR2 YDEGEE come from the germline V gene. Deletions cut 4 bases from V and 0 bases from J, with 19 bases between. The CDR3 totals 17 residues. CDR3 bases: TGTGCCAGCAGCCCTCTCAAGGGAGGGACGATGAACACTGAAGCTTTCTTT. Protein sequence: CASSPLKGGTMNTEAFF.

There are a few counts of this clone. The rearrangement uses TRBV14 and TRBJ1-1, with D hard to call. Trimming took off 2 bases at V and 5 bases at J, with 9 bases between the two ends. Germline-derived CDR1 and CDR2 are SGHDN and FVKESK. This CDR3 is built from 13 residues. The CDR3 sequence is CASSQQSFTEAFF. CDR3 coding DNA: TGTGCCAGCAGCCAACAGAGCTTTACTGAAGCTTTCTTT.

CDR3: CASGLLDPGPQHF. CDR3 bases: TGTGCTAGTGGTTTGTTGGATCCGGGGCCCCAGCATTTT. The chain joins TRBV12-5 to TRBJ1-5; D is unclear. CDR1 and CDR2 from the germline V gene are LGHNT and FRNRAP. The CDR3 spans 13 residues. V gave up 2 bases and J gave up 9 bases, with 11 bases separating them.

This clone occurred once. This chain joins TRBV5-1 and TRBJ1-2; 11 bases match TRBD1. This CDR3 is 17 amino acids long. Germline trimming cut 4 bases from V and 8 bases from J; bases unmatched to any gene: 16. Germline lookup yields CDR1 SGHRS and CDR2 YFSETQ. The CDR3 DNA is TGCGCCAGCAGCAGGTCCCTGGACAGGGGGCAGTTAGGCGGCTACACCTTC. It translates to CASSRSLDRGQLGGYTF.

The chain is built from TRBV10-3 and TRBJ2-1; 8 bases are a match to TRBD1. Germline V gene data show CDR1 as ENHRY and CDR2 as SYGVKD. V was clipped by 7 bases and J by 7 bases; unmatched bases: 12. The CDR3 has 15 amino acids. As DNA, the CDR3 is TGTGCCATCACCAAAGGACAGGGAGGTGGGAATGAGCAGTTCTTC. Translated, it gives CAITKGQGGGNEQFF.

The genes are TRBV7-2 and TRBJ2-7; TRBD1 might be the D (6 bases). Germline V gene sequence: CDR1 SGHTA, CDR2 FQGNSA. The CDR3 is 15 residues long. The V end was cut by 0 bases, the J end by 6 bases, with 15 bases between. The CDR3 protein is CASSLAARGISEQYF. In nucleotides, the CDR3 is TGTGCCAGCAGCTTAGCGGCCAGGGGTATAAGCGAGCAGTACTTC.

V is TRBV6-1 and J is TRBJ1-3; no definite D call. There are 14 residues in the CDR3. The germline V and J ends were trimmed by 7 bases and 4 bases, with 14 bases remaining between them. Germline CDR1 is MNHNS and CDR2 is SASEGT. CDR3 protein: CASKDSGYGNTIYF. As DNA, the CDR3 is TGTGCCAGCAAAGATTCAGGCTACGGAAACACCATATATTTT.

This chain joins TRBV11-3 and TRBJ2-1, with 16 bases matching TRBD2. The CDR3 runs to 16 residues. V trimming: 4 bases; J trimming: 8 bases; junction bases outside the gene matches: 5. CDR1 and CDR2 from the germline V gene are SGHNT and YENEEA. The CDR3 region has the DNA TGTGCCAGCAGCTCGGGGACTAGCGGGGGGGCACATGAGCAGTTCTTC. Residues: CASSSGTSGGAHEQFF.

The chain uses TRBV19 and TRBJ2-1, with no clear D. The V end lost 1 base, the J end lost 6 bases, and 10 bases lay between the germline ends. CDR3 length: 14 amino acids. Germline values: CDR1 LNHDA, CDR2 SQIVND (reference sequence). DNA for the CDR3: TGTGCCAGTAGTATAGTTGGCAACCTCAATGAGCAGTTCTTC. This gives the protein CASSIVGNLNEQFF.